This T cell receptor beta chain was captured by sequencing in a study of CD8+CD57+ T cells in acquired aplastic anemia. For the study at large: DNA recovered from sorted CD4+ and CD8+ cells had a mean of 3.2 ug. Study-level findings and limits: Roughly 30 sequences, all CD8+ CDR3, were shared between patients and controls.

Sequenced patients had shown CD8+CD57+ cell expansion by flow cytometry. TCR beta VDJ and CDR3 were profiled, and genomic DNA was the template. From the reads, TCRdb called clonotypes with MiXCR, one entry per CDR3 protein. The table shows about 180,000 distinct CDR3 sequences, with roughly 43% occurring only once. The table lists this clonotype with a few counts. What it binds is not known. Germline CDR1 reads DFQATT; CDR2 reads SNEGSKA (reference sequence). This CDR3 has 13 amino acids. Trimming removed 0 bases from V and 0 bases from J, with 6 bases in between. V usage is TRBV20-1 and J usage is TRBJ2-7; D unresolved. This clonotype was sampled from a human donor with aplastic anemia. Source material: sorted CD4+, CD8+, or CD8+CD57+ T cells (not recorded which) from PBMCs. The CDR3 nucleotides are TGCAGTGCTAGAGACCCGTCCTCCTACGAGCAGTACTTC. This sequence encodes CSARDPSSYEQYF.